This TCR beta chain was recovered during a study of regulatory T cells in long-lasting Graves disease. Overall study findings and caveats: Persistent disease was associated with favored TRBV28 usage and with favored use of TRBJ1-2 and TRBJ2-5.

As for time point: persistent/refractory GD, antithyroid drugs over 5 years with positive TRAb. RNA extracted from PBMCs served as the sequencing template. Assembly of TCR beta libraries relied on iRepertoire HTBI primers together with Arm-PCR of CDR3 regions. TCRdb processed the multiplex PCR reads anew with MiXCR; each CDR3 protein has one entry. The table lists fewer than 400,000 distinct CDR3 sequences, less than 25% of them singletons. A word on this clonotype: Its target is not known.

The V end lost 5 bases, the J end lost 1 base, and 8 bases lay between the germline ends. CDR3 length: 13 amino acids. CDR1 and CDR2 (germline): SEHNR, FQNEAQ (reference sequence). The TCR sequence derives from a female donor with Graves disease. The chain recombines TRBV7-9 with TRBJ2-5; D unresolved. Sequencing was performed on peripheral blood mononuclear cells (PBMCs), taken when the disease was refractory, from a patient treated with antithyroid drugs. The CDR3 reads CASSPVSQETQYF. For the CDR3, the DNA is TGTGCCAGCAGCCCCGTGTCCCAAGAGACCCAGTACTTC.